Sequencing of this TCR beta chain was carried out in a study of vaccination and CD4 T cells after COVID-19. With the Oncomine TCR Beta short-read assay, DNA from cultured CD4+ T cells was sequenced. TCRdb called the PCR reads again in MiXCR, with one record for every CDR3 protein. Of roughly 19,000 distinct CDR3 sequences in the sample, around 50% are singletons; the top ten hold 7.2%. With regard to this clonotype: Its target is not known.

Stated treatment: approximately 11-day PBMC culture with coronavirus spike peptide pools or control peptides (ViraFEST assay). CDR3 length equals 14 residues. The junction had 11 bases not matched to a gene; V was cut back by 10 bases and J by 5 bases. The origin of this receptor is a human donor who had recovered from COVID-19. This specimen was CD4+ T cells from blood, cultured in vitro, taken before SARS-CoV-2 vaccination. V gene TRBV12-3 or TRBV12-4 combines with J gene TRBJ1-5, with TRBD1 matching 7 bases. CDR3 region: CATSRGGGHQPQHF. The CDR3 DNA reads TGTGCCACCAGCAGGGGGGGGGGCCATCAGCCCCAGCATTTT.